One and the same sample provided the 23 T cell receptor beta chains below, sequenced in a study of T cell changes during pregnancy in multiple sclerosis. Produced via immunoSEQ multiplex PCR; TCRdb's table is partial and in-frame only. The sample has 25,000 or so clones, about 93% seen once; the top ten hold 6.2%. Material: CD8+ T cells from peripheral blood mononuclear cells, obtained before pregnancy. The receptor set was obtained from a female donor with multiple sclerosis, enrolled in a pregnancy study.

This chain joins TRBV11-2 and TRBJ2-7, with 10 bases identical to TRBD2. Germline loops: CDR1 SGHAT, CDR2 FQNNGV. CDR3 length: 17 amino acids. V was pared by 1 base and J by 1 base, with 7 bases of the junction left unmatched. As DNA, the CDR3 is TGTGCCAGCAGCTTAGTAGCCGGACTAGCGGCTTCCTACGAGCAGTACTTC. Encoded protein: CASSLVAGLAASYEQYF.

CDR3 loop: CASSPAVLGNWTQYF. The CDR3 DNA reads TGTGCCAGCAGCCCCGCCGTGCTCGGGAACTGGACCCAGTACTTC. This rearrangement joins TRBV7-8 to TRBJ2-5; tentatively, D is TRBD2 (5 bases). The CDR3 extends over 15 amino acids. The V gene's germline CDR1 is SGHVS and CDR2 FQNEAQ. The V end was cut by 5 bases, the J end by 7 bases, with 20 bases between. Looking up the rest from reference TRBV7-8 and TRBJ2-5 gives the full variable domain: GAGVSQSPRYKVAKRGQDVALRCDPISGHVSLFWYQQALGQGPEFLTYFQNEAQLDKSGLPSDRFFAERPEGSVSTLKIQRTQQEDSAVYLCASSPAVLGNWTQYFGPGTRLLVL.

The chain couples TRBV19 to TRBJ1-5, with D uncertain. CDR1 and CDR2 from the germline V gene are LNHDA and SQIVND (reference sequence). The CDR3 is made up of 12 amino acids. V was pared by 7 bases and J by 7 bases, with 11 bases between. CDR3 loop: CASMRQGQPQHF. The CDR3 DNA reads as TGTGCCAGTATGAGACAAGGACAGCCCCAGCATTTT.

The CDR3 nucleotides read TGCGCCAGCAGCCAAGTGGGTGGAGTCAACACCGGGGAGCTGTTTTTT. This encodes CASSQVGGVNTGELFF. The V call is TRBV4-1, the J call TRBJ2-2; no definite D call. V gave up 1 base and J gave up 2 bases, with 11 bases separating them. Germline lookup yields CDR1 MGHRA and CDR2 YSYEKL. This CDR3 spans 16 amino acids.

The chain couples TRBV19 to TRBJ1-1; no reliable D call. The V gene's germline CDR1 is LNHDA and CDR2 SQIVND (reference sequence). This CDR3 comprises 15 residues. Trimming removed 3 bases at V and 1 base at J, with 12 bases between. CDR3 loop: CASSILPTSNTEAFF. The CDR3 DNA reads as TGTGCCAGTAGTATCCTCCCGACATCGAACACTGAAGCTTTCTTT.

The rearrangement joins TRBV28 to TRBJ2-5; possible D gene TRBD1, 6 bases. Deletions cut 6 bases from V and 4 bases from J, with 30 bases between. Germline V CDR1 and CDR2: MDHEN, SYDVKM. The CDR3 is 19 residues long. CDR3 sequence (DNA): TGTGCCAGCAGCACTATCGGCGTGAGGGGGACCCGATCGGGAGAGACCCAGTACTTC. It specifies CASSTIGVRGTRSGETQYF.

V and J are TRBV4-3 and TRBJ2-7; a weak D match, TRBD2 (6 bases). Germline values: CDR1 LGHNA, CDR2 YSLEER. The CDR3 is 15 amino acids. The ends were cut back, 0 bases at V and 5 bases at J, with 14 bases in the middle. The CDR3 DNA follows: TGCGCCAGCAGCCAAGATTCCGGGAGATACAACGAGCAGTACTTC. Its protein product is CASSQDSGRYNEQYF.

V and J are TRBV29-1 and TRBJ2-7; 7 bases line up with TRBD1. This CDR3 spans 15 amino acids. The V and J ends lost 6 bases and 6 bases, in that order; junction bases with no gene match: 17. Germline V gene lookup returns CDR1 SQVTM and CDR2 ANQGSEA. CDR3 coding DNA: TGCAGCGTGAGGGACCGGGACAGCCCTCTGTCCGAGCAGTACTTC. This encodes CSVRDRDSPLSEQYF.

This sequence joins TRBV4-1 and TRBJ1-1; D is unclear. Trimming cost V 4 bases and J 7 bases, with 19 bases left between them. CDR3 length: 15 amino acids. Germline V gene sequence: CDR1 MGHRA, CDR2 YSYEKL. The CDR3 sequence is CASSLPVGQPVEAFF. DNA for the CDR3: TGCGCCAGCAGCCTTCCAGTGGGCCAGCCAGTTGAAGCTTTCTTT.

This clone was counted a few times. This chain links TRBV28 with TRBJ2-7; 7 bases are shared with TRBD2. CDR1 is MDHEN and CDR2 is SYDVKM in the germline V gene. This CDR3 is built from 14 residues. Trimming cost V 6 bases and J 7 bases; bases outside gene matches: 12. The CDR3 loop reads CASRGGIPTGEQYF. Here the CDR3 DNA reads TGTGCCAGCAGGGGGGGGATCCCGACGGGTGAGCAGTACTTC.

The V call is TRBV27, the J call TRBJ2-1, with TRBD2 as a possible D gene (6 bases). The CDR3 extends over 11 amino acids. Trimming left V 10 bases short and J 9 bases short, with 13 bases between. Germline values: CDR1 MNHEY, CDR2 SMNVEV (reference sequence). This CDR3 is CATAGWGEQFF. The DNA for the CDR3 is TGTGCCACCGCGGGGTGGGGTGAGCAGTTCTTC.

By proportion, this clone is medium-sized. The rearrangement uses TRBV11-2 and TRBJ1-2; D may be TRBD1 (5 bases). V was clipped by 4 bases and J by 5 bases, with 14 bases between them. The germline gives CDR1 SGHAT, CDR2 FQNNGV. The CDR3 extends over 14 amino acids. CDR3 DNA sequence: TGTGCCAGCAGCTCACAGGATTCCCTATATGGCTACACCTTC. Translation: CASSSQDSLYGYTF.

The chain employs TRBV28 and TRBJ2-7, with 10 bases matching TRBD2. Germline CDR1 MDHEN, CDR2 SYDVKM. V lost 6 bases and J lost 2; bases outside the gene matches: 7. This CDR3 contains 15 residues. The CDR3 loop is CASRTGTSVTYEQYF. For the CDR3, the DNA is TGTGCCAGCAGGACCGGGACTAGCGTTACCTACGAGCAGTACTTC.

The V and J genes are TRBV19 and TRBJ1-5, with 8 bases identical to TRBD1. This CDR3 is built from 15 residues. V trimming: 5 bases; J trimming: 2 bases; junction bases outside the gene matches: 5. Per germline, CDR1 LNHDA and CDR2 SQIVND (reference sequence). The CDR3 nucleotides read TGTGCCAGTAGTCCAGGGGGCCTGGGCAATCAGCCCCAGCATTTT. Amino acids: CASSPGGLGNQPQHF.

The chain links TRBV27 to TRBJ2-1; 10 nucleotides line up with TRBD1. CDR1 and CDR2 (germline): MNHEY, SMNVEV (reference sequence). Trimming at V came to 8 bases and at J to 7 bases, leaving 8 bases not matched to a gene. This CDR3 spans 14 amino acids. The CDR3 reads CASRDRGLGNEQFF. CDR3 DNA sequence: TGTGCCAGCCGAGACAGGGGGCTAGGAAATGAGCAGTTCTTC.

This clone was counted between two and nine times. The chain recombines TRBV14 with TRBJ1-1, with TRBD1 as a possible D gene (5 bases). The CDR3 is made up of 14 amino acids. The germline V and J ends were trimmed by 7 bases and 1 base, with 13 bases remaining between them. Looked up from germline, CDR1 is SGHDN and CDR2 is FVKESK. CDR3 sequence reads: CASTPWGENTEAFF. In DNA, the CDR3 is TGTGCCAGCACCCCGTGGGGGGAGAACACTGAAGCTTTCTTT.

The V and J genes are TRBV7-9 and TRBJ2-5; 12 bases agree with TRBD2. The germline V gene encodes CDR1 SEHNR and CDR2 FQNEAQ (reference sequence). The CDR3 spans 17 residues. V shed 4 bases, J shed 5 bases, and the junction held 11 bases outside the gene matches. CDR3 sequence reads: CASSSLAGGPGMETQYF. CDR3 nucleotide sequence: TGTGCCAGCAGCTCCCTAGCGGGAGGGCCAGGGATGGAGACCCAGTACTTC.

This clone was seen just once. The CDR3 is CASSQEGGKGYF. The CDR3 DNA follows: TGCGCCAGCAGCCAAGAAGGGGGAAAGGGGTATTTT. V usage is TRBV4-1 and J usage is TRBJ2-3; possible D gene TRBD1, 6 bases. CDR1 is MGHRA, CDR2 YSYEKL, per germline. The CDR3 covers 12 residues. Trimming removed 0 bases from V and 14 bases from J, with 12 bases in between.

The genes are TRBV7-9 and TRBJ2-3; 13 positions agree with TRBD2. CDR1 and CDR2 (germline): SEHNR, FQNEAQ (reference sequence). This CDR3 spans 18 amino acids. Trimming cost V 4 bases and J 0 bases; bases outside gene matches: 7. CDR3: CASSSGTSGELSTDTQYF. Here the CDR3 DNA reads TGTGCCAGCAGCTCCGGGACTAGCGGGGAACTTAGCACAGATACGCAGTATTTT.

The rearrangement links TRBV19 to TRBJ2-5, with TRBD2 identical over 15 bases. Germline values: CDR1 LNHDA, CDR2 SQIVND (reference sequence). V shed 5 bases and J 5 bases; nucleotides not matched to a gene: 6. The CDR3 consists of 16 residues. The CDR3 sequence is CASSAGLAGGEETQYF. The CDR3 region has the DNA TGTGCCAGTAGTGCAGGACTAGCGGGAGGGGAGGAGACCCAGTACTTC. Full variable domain (missing parts from reference TRBV19 and TRBJ2-5): DGGITQSPKYLFRKEGQNVTLSCEQNLNHDAMYWYRQDPGQGLRLIYYSQIVNDFQKGDIAEGYSVSREKKESFPLTVTSAQKNPTAFYLCASSAGLAGGEETQYFGPGTRLLVL.

The chain carries TRBV6-4 and TRBJ1-2; 8 positions agree with TRBD1. The germline V gene encodes CDR1 MRHNA and CDR2 SNTAGT. This CDR3 is 15 amino acids long. After removal of 0 bases from V and 3 bases from J, the junction contained 3 bases not matched to a gene. Here the CDR3 reads CASSDSTGQDYGYTF. DNA of the CDR3: TGTGCCAGCAGTGACTCGACGGGACAGGACTATGGCTACACCTTC.

The chain carries TRBV19 and TRBJ2-5, with 8 bases matching TRBD2. The V gene's germline CDR1 is LNHDA and CDR2 SQIVND (reference sequence). Trimming at V came to 5 bases and at J to 2 bases, leaving 10 bases not matched to a gene. The CDR3 extends over 16 amino acids. CDR3 DNA sequence: TGTGCCAGTAGTCCCCTCGACGGGAGGGATCAAGAGACCCAGTACTTC. Translating it yields CASSPLDGRDQETQYF.

The chain uses TRBV28 and TRBJ2-7; possibly TRBD2 for D (5 bases). CDR3 size: 17 residues. V lost 2 bases to trimming and J lost 0 bases, with 17 bases between them. CDR1 is MDHEN and CDR2 is SYDVKM in the germline V gene. CDR3 residues: CASSLSMRERVSYEQYF. The CDR3 bases are TGTGCCAGCAGTTTAAGCATGAGGGAGAGGGTCTCCTACGAGCAGTACTTC.